This T cell receptor (beta chain) was profiled in a study of shared clonotypes between healthy human individuals. Study-wide context: The donor pool was made up of a couple of women and three men aged 18 to 49. Whole-study results and caveats: The sole specimen, blood, was sampled, and tissue repertoires likely differ.

The CDR3 has 18 amino acids. Per germline, CDR1 SEHNR and CDR2 FQNEAQ (reference sequence). The J segment lost 5 bases and the V segment lost 7 bases, leaving 18 bases of the junction unmatched. Samples left unsorted employed 80 million to 95 million PBMCs for genomic DNA. Only in-frame clones appear in the TCRdb table, and some are missing; sequencing was by immunoSEQ multiplex PCR. The top ten clones hold approximately 12% of a sample with 450,000 to 500,000 clones, 70% to 80% of them seen once. Points on this clone: The antigen is unknown.

V gene TRBV7-9 combines with J gene TRBJ1-4, with 8 bases aligning to TRBD1. Specimen: PBMCs. The sequence was obtained from a middle-aged woman in good health. Some clones in this sample may be carry-over from other donors' samples. The CDR3 reads CASTKGKAGGDSNEKLFF. In nucleotides, the CDR3 is TGTGCCAGCACCAAGGGGAAAGCAGGGGGCGACTCGAATGAAAAACTGTTTTTT.